This TCR beta chain was sequenced for a study of identical twins (dated by TCRdb to the mid-2010s). Describing the broader study: TCR alpha and beta repertoires from monozygotic twins, unrelated adults of various ages and cord blood were deep-sequenced to test whether fetal clonotypes persist. Replicate twin experiments were performed at different times using different library preparation protocols to rule out contamination. Overall study results and their limits: Because the same donors could not be followed over many years, the conclusions depended on cross-sectional statistical analysis. Out-of-frame TCR alpha sharing in monozygotic twins was systematically underestimated by recombination models, whereas sharing between unrelated individuals was in agreement with the recombination models. Compared with coincidental sharing between unrelated individuals, out-of-frame TCR alpha sequences shared between twins showed an excess of sequences with low generation probability. Fewer insertions were carried by abundant cord blood beta clonotypes; a weaker similar trend was observed in young adult naive repertoires, while no such trend was observed in memory repertoires. Invariant T cells such as MAIT and iNKT could partly confound zero-insertion analyses, although diverse VJ usage argued against such confounding for most clonotypes. The excess sharing between twins in beta out-of-frame sequences was weaker because fewer shared sequences reduced the signal-to-noise ratio.

To prepare the library, 5' RACE was applied. Reads for this sample came from an Illumina HiSeq 2000. A universal primer binding site was added through template switching, and the final cDNA carried a unique molecular identifier so that TCR cDNA molecules could be counted accurately. Specific primers in the conserved constant-segment region were used to synthesize first-strand cDNA for TCR alpha and beta chains. To control for contamination, each cDNA library was double barcoded with a SMART-Mk sample barcode plus Illumina barcodes. Two successive PCR steps introduced TruSeq adapter sequences along with Illumina sample barcodes. TCR alpha and beta cDNA libraries were sequenced on the Illumina HiSeq platform with custom primers. In the authors' own workflow: Raw reads were processed with MiGEC to extract unique molecular identifiers, and MiXCR was used to determine CDR3 positions. For each individual, recombination models were inferred using an EM algorithm with the repgenHMM and IGoR tools. The tcR package in R was used for shared clonotype analysis, with sharing normalized by the product of cloneset sizes. To study raw recombination without the effects of thymic and clonal selection, out-of-frame nonproductive sequences were analyzed. The public reads were quality trimmed at Q25 with fastp and then assembled into clones with MiXCR by TCRdb, keeping productive beta chains. Identical CDR3 protein sequences are pooled into one entry, listed with their most common genes and DNA. The V and J calls reflect TCRdb's pipeline rather than the authors' work. The sample table holds under 900,000 distinct CDR3 sequences, of which about 12% were seen once. Jointly, the top ten make up around 1.5% of the sample.

Reading the germline V gene gives CDR1 SNHLY and CDR2 FYNNEI. Trimming at the junction amounts to 4 bases on V and 3 bases on J, and the germline ends lie 13 bases apart. The CDR3 contains 14 residues, cysteine and phenylalanine counted. Just CDR3 DNA is preserved here, 42 bases in frame from base 1. Worth noting for this clonotype: This receptor's antigen is unknown. The sample holds no much larger clone one base away, and base qualities are not on file.

All donors were healthy Caucasians. The twin cohort consisted of three pairs of female monozygotic twins, all aged roughly 18 to 29 years. RNA for TCR libraries was isolated from peripheral blood mononuclear cells. This sample was shared with a second study, whose subject was yellow fever vaccine responses in identical twins. As that second study puts it: The authors reported that the T cell response to vaccination in identical twins appeared partly convergent and partly personalized. In the study, vaccine-responding T cell clones were precisely tracked in identical twins.

The clonotype originates from a woman aged 18-29 years in good health. The chain joins TRBV2 to TRBJ2-7; a tentative D call is TRBD2 (6 bases match). The sequencing input was PBMCs. The sequenced DNA: TGTGCCAGCAGTGTGGAGGGGAAAAACTACGAGCAGTACTTC. Translated, this gives CASSVEGKNYEQYF.